These T cell receptor beta chains were read from a single sample in a study of blood T cell repertoires in COVID-19. Clones were read by immunoSEQ multiplex PCR, and TCRdb kept only the in-frame ones, dropping some. The top ten hold under 4.5% of the sample, which has a few hundred thousand clones, 80% to 90% seen once. The specimen was PBMCs or T cells enriched from blood (not recorded which). The receptors were gathered from a man aged 25 to 40 with acute COVID-19. Both conserved end residues are part of each CDR3. A D gene is named only where the DNA matches it firmly. Size is stated for part of the rows, as once, few or many counts, or as a class when the clone is expanded.

clone size	D gene	V gene	CDR3 length	J gene	CDR3 protein	CDR3 DNA
NA	NA	TRBV21-1	15	TRBJ1-3	CANLRGTDSGNTIYF	TGTGCCAACCTACGGGGGACAGACTCTGGAAACACCATATATTTT
NA	TRBD1	TRBV5-1	15	TRBJ1-3	CASSRQGESGNTIYF	TGCGCCAGCAGCAGGCAGGGGGAGTCTGGAAACACCATATATTTT
NA	NA	TRBV7-8	13	TRBJ2-1	CASSRGQFNEQFF	TGTGCCAGCAGCCGGGGGCAGTTCAATGAGCAGTTCTTC
NA	TRBD1	TRBV7-8	14	TRBJ1-1	CASSPSRGDTEAFF	TGTGCCAGCAGCCCGTCCAGGGGGGACACTGAAGCTTTCTTT
few	TRBD1	TRBV5-5	15	TRBJ1-1	CASSATGTGDTEAFF	TGTGCCAGCAGCGCGACCGGGACAGGGGACACTGAAGCTTTCTTT
NA	NA	TRBV11-2	15	TRBJ1-1	CASSLLREGGTEAFF	TGTGCCAGCAGCTTACTCCGGGAAGGGGGCACTGAAGCTTTCTTT
NA	TRBD2	TRBV29-1	15	TRBJ2-3	CSVDSLAGVTDTQYF	TGCAGCGTTGATAGTCTAGCGGGAGTCACAGATACGCAGTATTTT
NA	NA	TRBV28	13	TRBJ2-5	CASSSRGQETQYF	TGTGCCAGCAGTAGCAGGGGCCAAGAGACCCAGTACTTC
NA	TRBD2	TRBV5-4	17	TRBJ2-1	CASSLAGGLAGGNEQFF	TGTGCCAGCAGCTTGGCCGGTGGTCTAGCGGGAGGTAATGAGCAGTTCTTC
NA	TRBD2	TRBV11-3	15	TRBJ2-1	CASGPGTSGYNEQFF	TGTGCCAGCGGCCCCGGGACTAGCGGTTACAATGAGCAGTTCTTC
many	NA	TRBV10-1	14	TRBJ1-1	CASSESGGWTEAFF	TGCGCCAGCAGTGAGTCGGGGGGATGGACTGAAGCTTTCTTT
NA	NA	TRBV15	14	TRBJ2-3	CATSSRQGTDTQYF	TGTGCCACCAGCTCCCGACAGGGCACAGATACGCAGTATTTT
NA	NA	TRBV28	16	TRBJ1-5	CASSSLGGTSNQPQHF	TGTGCCAGCAGTTCCTTGGGCGGGACTAGCAATCAGCCCCAGCATTTT
NA	NA	TRBV7-9	12	TRBJ1-6	CASSQSPSPLHF	TGTGCCAGCAGCCAATCCCCTTCACCCCTCCACTTT
NA	NA	TRBV7-9	17	TRBJ1-5	CASSLYGQGGDNQPQHF	TGTGCCAGCAGCTTATACGGTCAGGGAGGGGACAATCAGCCCCAGCATTTT
NA	NA	TRBV18	13	TRBJ2-1	CASSPWENNEQFF	TGTGCCAGCTCACCGTGGGAGAACAATGAGCAGTTCTTC
few	TRBD2	TRBV19	19	TRBJ2-2	CASSIGTSGRRGNTGELFF	TGTGCCAGTAGTATCGGGACTAGCGGGAGACGAGGGAACACCGGGGAGCTGTTTTTT
once	NA	TRBV5-1	15	TRBJ1-5	CASSDGTSGNQPQHF	TGCGCCAGCAGCGACGGGACATCCGGCAATCAGCCCCAGCATTTT
NA	TRBD2	TRBV4-2	17	TRBJ2-5	CASSGSSGTTREETQYF	TGTGCCAGCAGCGGGTCTAGCGGGACGACCAGGGAAGAGACCCAGTACTTC
once	NA	TRBV7-6	12	TRBJ1-4	CASSPGRGKLFF	TGTGCCAGCAGCCCAGGGAGGGGAAAACTGTTTTTT
once	TRBD2	TRBV11-3	13	TRBJ2-1	CASSSVGGGEQFF	TGTGCCAGCAGCTCCGTGGGGGGGGGTGAGCAGTTCTTC
NA	TRBD1	TRBV27	17	TRBJ1-5	CASSPLGDRGRNQPQHF	TGTGCCAGCAGTCCCCTGGGGGACAGGGGACGCAATCAGCCCCAGCATTTT
NA	TRBD1	TRBV13	15	TRBJ1-1	CASSARDRANTEAFF	TGTGCCAGCAGCGCCAGGGACAGGGCGAACACTGAAGCTTTCTTT
NA	NA	TRBV20-1	10	TRBJ2-5	CSAFKETQYF	TGCAGTGCCTTTAAAGAGACCCAGTACTTC
NA	TRBD1	TRBV5-1	18	TRBJ2-3	CASSPGTENAGSTDTQYF	TGCGCCAGCAGCCCCGGGACAGAAAACGCCGGTAGCACAGATACGCAGTATTTT
NA	NA	TRBV6-4	16	TRBJ2-6	CASSDSLLSGANVLTF	TGTGCCAGCAGTGACTCACTACTCTCTGGGGCCAACGTCCTGACTTTC
NA	NA	TRBV2	15	TRBJ1-5	CASSEGVGGNQPQHF	TGTGCCAGCAGTGAAGGGGTGGGAGGCAATCAGCCCCAGCATTTT
NA	TRBD1	TRBV5-1	13	TRBJ1-1	CASSLRGHTEAFF	TGTGCCAGCAGCTTGAGGGGGCACACTGAAGCTTTCTTT
NA	TRBD1	TRBV5-1	16	TRBJ1-3	CASSLGSGQLFNTIYF	TGCGCCAGCAGCTTGGGATCGGGACAGCTATTCAACACCATATATTTT
few	NA	TRBV11-2	12	TRBJ1-2	CASSLDRVGYTF	TGTGCCAGCAGCTTAGACAGGGTTGGCTACACCTTC
NA	NA	TRBV19	14	TRBJ1-1	CASTPWGDRAEAFF	TGTGCCAGTACCCCCTGGGGGGATAGGGCTGAAGCTTTCTTT
NA	NA	TRBV11-2	16	TRBJ2-2	CASSLQGGRNTGELFF	TGTGCCAGCAGCTTACAGGGGGGCCGGAACACCGGGGAGCTGTTTTTT
NA	TRBD2	TRBV4-1	15	TRBJ2-1	CASSQARLAVNEQFF	TGCGCCAGCAGCCAAGCTCGGCTAGCGGTCAATGAGCAGTTCTTC
NA	NA	TRBV25-1	15	TRBJ1-3	CASTPPRSSPNTIYF	TGTGCCAGCACCCCTCCTCGGAGCTCTCCAAACACCATATATTTT
NA	TRBD2	TRBV5-1	16	TRBJ2-3	CASSGPLAGVSDTQYF	TGTGCCAGCAGCGGGCCACTAGCGGGAGTTTCAGATACGCAGTATTTT
NA	NA	TRBV14	13	TRBJ1-3	CASSQVLGNTIYF	TGTGCCAGCAGCCAAGTACTAGGAAACACCATATATTTT
NA	TRBD1	TRBV11-3	17	TRBJ1-1	CASSLPPPVTGKFEAFF	TGTGCCAGCAGCTTACCTCCCCCCGTGACAGGGAAATTTGAAGCTTTCTTT
NA	TRBD1	TRBV18	14	TRBJ1-1	CASSPTGGGTEAFF	TGTGCCAGCTCTCCTACAGGGGGAGGGACTGAAGCTTTCTTT
NA	NA	TRBV6-5	14	TRBJ1-2	CASSPQDWNDGYTF	TGTGCCAGCAGTCCTCAAGACTGGAACGATGGCTACACCTTC
NA	NA	TRBV6-1	15	TRBJ2-3	CASSESGSGTDTQYF	TGTGCCAGCAGTGAATCCGGTTCTGGCACAGATACGCAGTATTTT
NA	TRBD2	TRBV3-1/TRBV3-2	13	TRBJ2-1	CASSLGGGNEQFF	TGTGCCAGCAGCCTGGGGGGGGGCAATGAGCAGTTCTTC
NA	TRBD1	TRBV6-5	13	TRBJ1-1	CASQGQWGTEAFF	TGTGCCAGCCAGGGACAGTGGGGCACTGAAGCTTTCTTT
NA	NA	TRBV11-3	15	TRBJ2-3	CASSLASANTDTQYF	TGTGCCAGCAGCCTAGCGAGCGCGAACACAGATACGCAGTATTTT
NA	NA	TRBV7-9	14	TRBJ1-2	CASSTQTVNYGYTF	TGTGCCAGCAGCACCCAGACAGTTAACTATGGCTACACCTTC
NA	NA	TRBV19	15	TRBJ2-1	CASSIRSRDYNEQFF	TGTGCCAGTAGTATAAGGAGTCGAGACTACAATGAGCAGTTCTTC
NA	NA	TRBV2	14	TRBJ1-1	CASRKQKTNTEAFF	TGTGCCAGCAGAAAACAAAAAACAAACACTGAAGCTTTCTTT
NA	TRBD2	TRBV14	15	TRBJ2-2	CASSRAGVGTGELFF	TGTGCCAGCAGCCGAGCGGGGGTTGGCACCGGGGAGCTGTTTTTT
NA	NA	TRBV19	14	TRBJ1-6	CASTTAGVASPLHF	TGTGCCAGTACCACTGCCGGGGTCGCTTCACCCCTCCACTTT
NA	NA	TRBV6-1	13	TRBJ1-6	CASSDRYNSPLHF	TGTGCCAGCAGTGACAGATATAATTCACCCCTCCACTTT
NA	TRBD2	TRBV5-4	16	TRBJ2-1	CASSSPGGGDLKRQFF	TGTGCCAGCAGCAGCCCGGGGGGGGGAGATCTCAAGAGGCAGTTCTTC
once	TRBD2	TRBV13	15	TRBJ2-1	CASSLNPLAGNEQFF	TGTGCCAGCAGCTTAAACCCCCTAGCGGGCAATGAGCAGTTCTTC
NA	NA	TRBV4-1	12	TRBJ2-3	CASSQVLDTQYF	TGCGCCAGCAGCCAAGTCCTGGATACGCAGTATTTT
NA	TRBD2	TRBV10-3	16	TRBJ2-5	CAISDWSSGAQETQYF	TGTGCCATCAGTGATTGGTCTAGCGGAGCCCAAGAGACCCAGTACTTC
NA	NA	TRBV9	13	TRBJ1-2	CASSPPAGEGYTF	TGTGCCAGCAGCCCCCCAGCAGGGGAGGGCTACACCTTC